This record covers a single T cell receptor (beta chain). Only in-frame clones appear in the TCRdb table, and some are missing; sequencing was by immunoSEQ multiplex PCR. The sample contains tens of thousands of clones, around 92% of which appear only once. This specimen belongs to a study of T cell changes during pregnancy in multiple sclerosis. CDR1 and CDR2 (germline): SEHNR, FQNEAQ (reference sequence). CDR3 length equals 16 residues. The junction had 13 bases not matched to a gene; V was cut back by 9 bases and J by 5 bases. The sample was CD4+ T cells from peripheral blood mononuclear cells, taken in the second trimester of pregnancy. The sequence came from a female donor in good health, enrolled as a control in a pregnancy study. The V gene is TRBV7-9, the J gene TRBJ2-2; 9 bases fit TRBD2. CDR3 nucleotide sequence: TGTGCCAGACCCACCGACTCAGCGGGAGGTACCGGGGAGCTGTTTTTT. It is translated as CARPTDSAGGTGELFF.